One TCR beta chain is described in this entry. The antigen is not known. TCRdb used MiXCR to reprocess the RT-PCR reads, holding one entry per CDR3 protein. The data contain 450,000 to 600,000 distinct CDR3 sequences, 7.6% of them singletons. The source of the sample is a study of response to subunit inactivated influenza vaccine. The CDR3 length is 13 residues. The V end lost 7 bases, the J end lost 8 bases, and 15 bases lay between the germline ends. The study, taken as a whole, reports: Only a handful of new T cells, the authors suggested, are recruited with each seasonal influenza vaccination.

V usage is TRBV12-3 or TRBV12-4 and J usage is TRBJ2-1, with D perhaps being TRBD1 or TRBD2 (5 bases each). The sample was PBMCs from blood, taken less than 30 months after vaccination. This TCR was sampled from a man between 50 and 70 years old who received an inactivated influenza vaccine. DNA of the CDR3: TGTGCCAGCAATGAGGGGCGAAGGGATGAGCAGTTCTTC. Its protein is CASNEGRRDEQFF.